This entry lists 31 T cell receptor beta chains sequenced from one sample in a study of blood T cell repertoires in COVID-19. Profiled with immunoSEQ multiplex PCR; TCRdb holds only in-frame clones, not every one. The repertoire holds 200,000 to 250,000 clones, about 90% seen once, with around 1.5% in the top ten. The sample comprised peripheral blood. These receptors all come from a man in his late teens or twenties with active or convalescent COVID-19.

The chain employs TRBV7-9 and TRBJ1-6; 7 nucleotides match TRBD1. J was trimmed by 7 bases and V by 8 bases; bases with no gene match: 8. The CDR3 runs to 14 residues. The germline gives CDR1 SEHNR, CDR2 FQNEAQ (reference sequence). CDR3 in amino acids: CASSFPGGNSPLHF. The CDR3 DNA is TGTGCCAGCTCATTCCCAGGGGGGAATTCACCCCTCCACTTT.

The rearrangement joins TRBV24-1 to TRBJ2-4; D possibly corresponds to TRBD2 (8 bases). The CDR3 is 17 amino acids. Trimming took 8 bases from V and 2 from J, leaving 21 bases between them. Per the germline V gene, CDR1 is KGHDR and CDR2 is SFDVKD. Written as DNA, the CDR3 is TGTGCCACCACCAATCGGGAGGGGGCCACAACCAAAAACATTCAGTACTTC. This translates into CATTNREGATTKNIQYF.

The chain combines TRBV27 with TRBJ2-7; D is ambiguous. V was pared by 2 bases and J by 3 bases, with 8 bases between. This CDR3 spans 13 amino acids. Germline CDR1 and CDR2: MNHEY and SMNVEV (reference sequence). The CDR3 DNA reads TGTGCCAGCAGTTTACGTCCTGTCTACGAGCAGTACTTC. Protein sequence: CASSLRPVYEQYF.

The genes are TRBV19 and TRBJ1-2, with TRBD1 as a possible D gene (5 bases). Between the trimmed V and J ends, which lost 0 bases and 3 bases, there was a span of 11 bases. There are 15 residues in the CDR3. CDR1 and CDR2 from the germline V gene are LNHDA and SQIVND (reference sequence). The CDR3 protein is CASSIDHRSYYGYTF. The CDR3 DNA reads as TGTGCCAGTAGTATAGATCACAGGAGCTACTATGGCTACACCTTC. The variable domain in full, completed from reference TRBV19 and TRBJ1-2, reads DGGITQSPKYLFRKEGQNVTLSCEQNLNHDAMYWYRQDPGQGLRLIYYSQIVNDFQKGDIAEGYSVSREKKESFPLTVTSAQKNPTAFYLCASSIDHRSYYGYTFGSGTRLTVV.

The chain combines TRBV2 with TRBJ2-7, with a possible D match to TRBD2 (6 bases). The CDR3 totals 13 residues. V shed 7 bases and J shed 3 bases, with 13 bases lying between them. Germline CDR1 and CDR2: SNHLY and FYNNEI. The CDR3 coding sequence is TGTGCCAGCAAGTGGGGAGCGGGCTACGAGCAGTACTTC. Translated, it gives CASKWGAGYEQYF. Full variable domain (remainder filled in from reference TRBV2 and TRBJ2-7): EPEVTQTPSHQVTQMGQEVILRCVPISNHLYFYWYRQILGQKVEFLVSFYNNEISEKSEIFDDQFSVERPDGSNFTLKIRSTKLEDSAMYFCASKWGAGYEQYFGPGTRLTVT.

This clone was seen at least ten times. The V call is TRBV7-8, the J call TRBJ2-6, with TRBD2 identical over 16 bases. Trimming took 5 bases from V and 0 from J; bases not matched to a gene: 16. This CDR3 contains 23 residues. The V gene's germline CDR1 is SGHVS and CDR2 FQNEAQ. The CDR3 region is CASSPGTSGRGWWGFSGANVLTF. CDR3 DNA sequence: TGTGCCAGCAGCCCTGGGACTAGCGGGAGGGGCTGGTGGGGCTTCTCTGGGGCCAACGTCCTGACTTTC. Using reference TRBV7-8 and TRBJ2-6 for the parts outside the CDR3, the full variable domain is GAGVSQSPRYKVAKRGQDVALRCDPISGHVSLFWYQQALGQGPEFLTYFQNEAQLDKSGLPSDRFFAERPEGSVSTLKIQRTQQEDSAVYLCASSPGTSGRGWWGFSGANVLTFGAGSRLTVL.

The J gene is TRBJ2-3, the V gene TRBV19, with a possible D match to TRBD2 (5 bases). The CDR3 is 14 amino acids. V lost 3 bases, J lost 6 bases, and 13 bases lay in between. Germline CDR1 reads LNHDA; CDR2 reads SQIVND (reference sequence). The DNA of the CDR3 is TGTGCCAGTAGTATGTCTACCGGCGGGGATACGCAGTATTTT. It encodes CASSMSTGGDTQYF.

J is TRBJ2-1 and V is TRBV7-9; TRBD2 aligns across 10 bases. The CDR3 runs 17 residues. V lost 5 bases and J lost 2; bases outside the gene matches: 9. CDR1 and CDR2 (germline): SEHNR, FQNEAQ (reference sequence). The chain's CDR3 is CASSPRTSGPTYNEQFF. The CDR3 DNA reads as TGTGCCAGCAGCCCCCGGACTAGCGGACCGACCTACAATGAGCAGTTCTTC.

The J gene is TRBJ2-4, the V gene TRBV3-1 (or the pseudogene TRBV3-2); 10 nucleotides line up with TRBD2. CDR1 is LGHDT, CDR2 YNNKEL, per germline (reference sequence). This CDR3 has 17 amino acids. J gave up 0 bases and V 3 bases, and 5 bases lay outside the gene matches. The DNA of the CDR3 is TGTGCCAGCAGCCACTCACTAGCGGGGTTAGCCAAAAACATTCAGTACTTC. Encoded protein: CASSHSLAGLAKNIQYF.

The rearrangement joins TRBV19 to TRBJ1-5, with D unclear. This CDR3 is 13 amino acids long. The germline V and J ends were trimmed by 5 bases and 3 bases, with 8 bases remaining between them. CDR1 is LNHDA and CDR2 is SQIVND in the germline V gene (reference sequence). The CDR3 region has the DNA TGTGCCAGTAGTTGGCAGAACAATCAGCCCCAGCATTTT. Its protein product is CASSWQNNQPQHF.

The chain couples TRBV28 to TRBJ1-5; the D gene is possibly TRBD1 (5 bases). Per the germline V gene, CDR1 is MDHEN and CDR2 is SYDVKM. Trimming removed 5 bases at V and 6 bases at J, with 14 bases between. The CDR3 loop spans 14 amino acids. CDR3 sequence: CASSGGGTRQPQHF. The DNA of the CDR3 is TGTGCCAGCAGTGGCGGCGGGACTCGTCAGCCCCAGCATTTT.

This chain uses TRBV10-3 with TRBJ1-2, with 7 bases identical to TRBD1. CDR1 and CDR2 from the germline V gene are ENHRY and SYGVKD. The CDR3 runs to 14 residues. The junction had 13 bases not matched to a gene; V was cut back by 7 bases and J by 8 bases. As DNA, the CDR3 is TGTGCCATCAATTACGCCAGGGGGTCAGGGGGCTACACCTTC. Its protein product is CAINYARGSGGYTF.

The table lists this clone with a count of one. The CDR3 loop is CASSWDRGTEQYF. The CDR3 DNA follows: TGTGCCAGCAGTTGGGACAGGGGCACCGAGCAGTACTTC. The chain uses TRBV28 and TRBJ2-7, with 10 bases lining up with TRBD1. CDR1 is MDHEN, CDR2 SYDVKM, per germline. Trimming at V came to 4 bases and at J to 6 bases, leaving 3 bases not matched to a gene. This CDR3 is 13 amino acids long.

V is TRBV25-1 and J is TRBJ2-4, with 11 bases fitting TRBD1. With 2 bases clipped from V and 9 bases from J, the junction kept 9 bases outside the gene matches. Germline-derived CDR1 and CDR2 are MGHDK and SYGVNS. The CDR3 runs 16 residues. The CDR3 reads CASSEMWGQGGTIQYF. CDR3 bases: TGTGCCAGCAGTGAAATGTGGGGACAGGGGGGAACCATTCAGTACTTC.

The chain is built from TRBV27 and TRBJ1-5, with D perhaps TRBD1 (6 bases). V lost 6 bases to trimming and J lost 7 bases, with 19 bases between them. This CDR3 region has 15 residues. CDR1 MNHEY and CDR2 SMNVEV come from the germline V gene (reference sequence). The CDR3 sequence is CASSTLGNQGQPQHF. CDR3 nucleotides: TGTGCCAGCAGCACCCTGGGCAACCAGGGGCAGCCCCAGCATTTT.

The rearrangement joins TRBV11-2 to TRBJ2-2; 14 bases are a match to TRBD2. The CDR3 length is 19 residues. From germline, CDR1 is SGHAT and CDR2 FQNNGV. The V gene end was trimmed by 2 bases and the J gene end by 3 bases; junction bases not matched to a gene: 8. CDR3 DNA: TGTGCCAGCAGCTTATGGCGACTAGCGGGAGGGAGTGACACCGGGGAGCTGTTTTTT. Translation gives CASSLWRLAGGSDTGELFF.

This chain uses TRBV9 with TRBJ2-2; weak D call: TRBD1 (6 bases). CDR3 length: 17 residues. Trimming took 0 bases from V and 5 from J, leaving 17 bases between them. CDR1 and CDR2 from the germline V gene are SGDLS and YYNGEE. CDR3 sequence reads: CASSVVGTAQGTGELFF. Here the CDR3 DNA reads TGTGCCAGCAGCGTAGTAGGAACGGCCCAGGGGACCGGGGAGCTGTTTTTT.

This clone was seen a handful of times. The V call is TRBV28, the J call TRBJ1-1; D unresolved. The CDR3 has 12 residues. V dropped 10 bases and J dropped 2 bases, with 11 bases sitting between them. CDR1 is MDHEN, CDR2 SYDVKM, per germline. The CDR3: CAITRPNTEAFF. In nucleotides, the CDR3 is TGTGCCATCACTCGCCCCAACACTGAAGCTTTCTTT.

The V and J genes are TRBV11-2 and TRBJ2-7, with D hard to call. The CDR3 runs 12 residues. Germline V gene sequence: CDR1 SGHAT, CDR2 FQNNGV. Trimming stripped 5 bases from V and 3 bases from J, with 8 bases between. For the CDR3, the DNA is TGTGCCAGCAGCAGCGTGGGCTACGAGCAGTACTTC. Translation gives CASSSVGYEQYF.

The chain couples TRBV18 to TRBJ2-7; D perhaps matches TRBD1 (7 bases). Deletions cut 3 bases from V and 4 bases from J, with 13 bases between. This CDR3 has 14 amino acids. The germline V gene has CDR1 KGHSH and CDR2 LQKENI. Here the CDR3 reads CASSPRDSYYEQYF. DNA for the CDR3: TGTGCCAGCTCACCGCGGGACAGCTATTACGAGCAGTACTTC.

The chain carries TRBV4-2 and TRBJ1-2; perhaps TRBD1 as D (5 bases). Per the germline V gene, CDR1 is LGHNA and CDR2 is YNFKEQ. Trimming took off 5 bases at V and 5 bases at J, with 15 bases between the two ends. CDR3 size: 14 residues. Written as DNA, the CDR3 is TGTGCCAGCAGCGCGCTCGACGGGACTTATGGCTACACCTTC. It encodes CASSALDGTYGYTF.

V usage is TRBV7-2 and J usage is TRBJ1-5; tentative D call: TRBD1 (5 bases). This CDR3 is 14 amino acids long. The germline V and J ends were trimmed by 4 bases and 3 bases, with 10 bases remaining between them. Per germline, CDR1 SGHTA and CDR2 FQGNSA. The CDR3: CASSSTGYNQPQHF. The CDR3 nucleotides are TGTGCCAGCAGCTCAACAGGTTACAATCAGCCCCAGCATTTT.

The CDR3 DNA reads as TGTGCCAGCAGTTCTACTATAGGACTAGCGGGATCTGATGAGCAGTTCTTC. It encodes CASSSTIGLAGSDEQFF. V is TRBV28 and J is TRBJ2-1; 12 nucleotides align to TRBD2. Germline V gene sequence: CDR1 MDHEN, CDR2 SYDVKM. J was trimmed by 8 bases and V by 4 bases; bases with no gene match: 12. The CDR3 has 17 amino acids.

This clone was detected once. The chain recombines TRBV27 with TRBJ2-7, with 7 bases aligning to TRBD1. There are 15 residues in the CDR3. V lost 3 bases, J lost 4 bases, and 9 bases stayed unmatched. Germline lookup yields CDR1 MNHEY and CDR2 SMNVEV (reference sequence). CDR3 nucleotide sequence: TGTGCCAGCAGTTTGAGGGGGCTTATGTTGTACGAGCAGTACTTC. It codes for CASSLRGLMLYEQYF.

This clone was seen a handful of times. The CDR3: CASSDGLAGTGELFF. CDR3 nucleotides: TGTGCCAGCAGTGATGGCCTAGCGGGCACCGGGGAGCTGTTTTTT. This rearrangement joins TRBV2 to TRBJ2-2; 8 positions agree with TRBD2. The J segment lost 4 bases and the V segment lost 3 bases, leaving 4 bases of the junction unmatched. Germline CDR1 SNHLY, CDR2 FYNNEI. The length of the CDR3 is 15 residues.

V and J are TRBV28 and TRBJ2-3; TRBD2 matches at 9 bases. CDR3 length equals 17 residues. CDR1 and CDR2 (germline): MDHEN, SYDVKM. The V gene end was trimmed by 6 bases and the J gene end by 8 bases; junction bases not matched to a gene: 18. CDR3 nucleotides: TGTGCCAGCAGCCTGGAGGCATCGAGCGGGAGGATGGGTACGCAGTATTTT. Residues: CASSLEASSGRMGTQYF.

The chain combines TRBV5-1 with TRBJ1-2; TRBD1 aligns across 7 bases. J was trimmed by 3 bases and V by 4 bases; bases with no gene match: 9. Per the germline V gene, CDR1 is SGHRS and CDR2 is YFSETQ. The CDR3 contains 15 residues. The CDR3 DNA sequence: TGCGCCAGCAGCGGGCTCGGAGGGGGCGACTATGGCTACACCTTC. Protein sequence: CASSGLGGGDYGYTF.

Concerning this clone: At one of its ends the junction is not consistent with the germline gene, which may arise from a read error. V usage is TRBV7-7 and J usage is TRBJ2-2, with D tentatively TRBD1 (5 bases). The CDR3 loop spans 14 amino acids. CDR1 is SSHAT and CDR2 is FNYEAQ in the germline V gene (reference sequence). The CDR3 DNA is TGTGCTAGCAGCTTAGGACAGAACACCGGGGAGCTGTTTTTT. It specifies CASSLGQNTGELFF.

The CDR3 sequence is CAWTKNREGGAWNSPLHF. In DNA form, the CDR3 reads TGTGCCTGGACCAAAAATAGGGAGGGAGGCGCGTGGAATTCACCCCTCCACTTT. V is TRBV30 and J is TRBJ1-6; D is undetermined. CDR3 length equals 18 residues. The germline V gene has CDR1 GTSNPN and CDR2 SVGIG (reference sequence). With 4 bases removed from V and 7 bases from J, the gap between germline ends came to 26 bases.

The chain links TRBV15 to TRBJ2-7; TRBD2 matches at 14 bases. The germline CDR1 and CDR2 sequences are LNHNV and YYDKDF (reference sequence). J was trimmed by 1 base and V by 0 bases; bases with no gene match: 5. There are 18 residues in the CDR3. As DNA, the CDR3 is TGTGCCACCAGCAGAGATGGGGGACTAGCGGGAGCGTCCTACGAGCAGTACTTC. Its translation is CATSRDGGLAGASYEQYF.

V usage is TRBV28 and J usage is TRBJ2-7; the match to TRBD2 covers 10 bases. V lost 4 bases and J lost 2; bases outside the gene matches: 8. Germline CDR1 is MDHEN and CDR2 is SYDVKM. The CDR3 is 16 amino acids. DNA of the CDR3: TGTGCCAGCAGTTCATCTAGCGGGAGCAAGGCCTACGAGCAGTACTTC. Protein sequence: CASSSSSGSKAYEQYF.